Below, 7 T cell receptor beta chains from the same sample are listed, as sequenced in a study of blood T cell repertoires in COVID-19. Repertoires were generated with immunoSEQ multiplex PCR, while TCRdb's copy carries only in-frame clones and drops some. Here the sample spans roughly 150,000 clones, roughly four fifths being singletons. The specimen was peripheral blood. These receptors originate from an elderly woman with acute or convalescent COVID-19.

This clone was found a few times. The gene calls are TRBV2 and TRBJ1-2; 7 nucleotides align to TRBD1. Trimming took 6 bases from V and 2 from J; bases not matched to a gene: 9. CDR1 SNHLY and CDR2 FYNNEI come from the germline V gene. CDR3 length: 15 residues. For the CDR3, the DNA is TGTGCCAGCAGCCCAACAGGGGTGGCCAACTATGGCTACACCTTC. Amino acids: CASSPTGVANYGYTF.

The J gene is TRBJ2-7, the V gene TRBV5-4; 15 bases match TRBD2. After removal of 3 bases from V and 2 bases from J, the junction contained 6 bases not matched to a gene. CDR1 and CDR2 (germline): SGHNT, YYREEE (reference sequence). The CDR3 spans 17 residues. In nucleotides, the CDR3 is TGTGCCAGCAGCTACGGGACTAGCGGGGGGATCCCCTACGAGCAGTACTTC. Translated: CASSYGTSGGIPYEQYF.

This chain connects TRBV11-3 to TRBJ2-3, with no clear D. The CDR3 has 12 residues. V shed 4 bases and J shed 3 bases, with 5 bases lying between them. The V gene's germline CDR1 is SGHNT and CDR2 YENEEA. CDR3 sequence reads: CASSYLTDTQYF. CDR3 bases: TGTGCCAGCAGCTACTTAACAGATACGCAGTATTTT. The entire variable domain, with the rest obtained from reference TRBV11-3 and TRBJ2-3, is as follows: EAGVVQSPRYKIIEKKQPVAFWCNPISGHNTLYWYLQNLGQGPELLIRYENEEAVDDSQLPKDRFSAERLKGVDSTLKIQPAELGDSAVYLCASSYLTDTQYFGPGTRLTVL.

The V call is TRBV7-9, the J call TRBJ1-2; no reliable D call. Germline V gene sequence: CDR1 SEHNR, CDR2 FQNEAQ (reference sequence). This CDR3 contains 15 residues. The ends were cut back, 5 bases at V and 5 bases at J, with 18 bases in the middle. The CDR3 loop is CASSPEGRGNYGYTF. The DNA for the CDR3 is TGTGCCAGCAGCCCCGAAGGACGGGGTAATTATGGCTACACCTTC.

The CDR3: CASSPRPGREPQHF. The CDR3 DNA is TGCGCCAGCAGCCCAAGGCCCGGGAGGGAGCCCCAGCATTTT. The V call is TRBV4-3, the J call TRBJ1-5, with D uncertain. Trimming left V 4 bases short and J 8 bases short, with 15 bases between. The CDR3 is made up of 14 amino acids. Germline-derived CDR1 and CDR2 are LGHNA and YSLEER.

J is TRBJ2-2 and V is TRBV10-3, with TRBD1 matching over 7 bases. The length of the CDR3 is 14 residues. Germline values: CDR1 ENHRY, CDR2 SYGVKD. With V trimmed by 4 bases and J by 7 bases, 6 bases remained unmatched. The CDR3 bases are TGTGCCATCAGTGTCCGGCAGGGGGACGGGGAGCTGTTTTTT. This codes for CAISVRQGDGELFF.

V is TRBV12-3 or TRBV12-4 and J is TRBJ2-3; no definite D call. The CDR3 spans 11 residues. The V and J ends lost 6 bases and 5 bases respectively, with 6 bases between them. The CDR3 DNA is TGTGCCAGCAGCTCCGGAGATACGCAGTATTTT. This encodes CASSSGDTQYF.